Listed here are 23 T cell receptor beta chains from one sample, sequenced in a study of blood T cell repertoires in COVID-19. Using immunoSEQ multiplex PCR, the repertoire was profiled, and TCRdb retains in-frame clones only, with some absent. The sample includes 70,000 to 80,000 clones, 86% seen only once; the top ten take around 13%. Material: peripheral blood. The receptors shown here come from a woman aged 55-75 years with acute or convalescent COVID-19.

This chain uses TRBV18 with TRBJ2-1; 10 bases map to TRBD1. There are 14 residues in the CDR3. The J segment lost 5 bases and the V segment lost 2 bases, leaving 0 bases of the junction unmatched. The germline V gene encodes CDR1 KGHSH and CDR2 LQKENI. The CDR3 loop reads CASSPGTGDNEQFF. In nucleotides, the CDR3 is TGTGCCAGCTCACCAGGGACAGGGGACAATGAGCAGTTCTTC.

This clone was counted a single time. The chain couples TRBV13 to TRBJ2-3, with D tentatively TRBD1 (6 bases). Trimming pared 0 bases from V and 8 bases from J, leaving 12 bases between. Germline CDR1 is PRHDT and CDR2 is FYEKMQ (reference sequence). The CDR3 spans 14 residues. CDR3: CASSLGNREGTQYF. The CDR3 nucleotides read TGTGCCAGCAGCTTAGGGAACAGGGAAGGTACGCAGTATTTT. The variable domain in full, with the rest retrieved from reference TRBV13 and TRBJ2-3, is AAGVIQSPRHLIKEKRETATLKCYPIPRHDTVYWYQQGPGQDPQFLISFYEKMQSDKGSIPDRFSAQQFSDYHSELNMSSLELGDSALYFCASSLGNREGTQYFGPGTRLTVL.

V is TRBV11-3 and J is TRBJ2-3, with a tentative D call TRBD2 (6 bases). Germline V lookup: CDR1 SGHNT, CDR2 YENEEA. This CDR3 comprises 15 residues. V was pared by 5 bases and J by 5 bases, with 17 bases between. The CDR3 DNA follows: TGTGCCAGCAGCCTAGGTGGACTGGGGGGAGATACGCAGTATTTT. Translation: CASSLGGLGGDTQYF. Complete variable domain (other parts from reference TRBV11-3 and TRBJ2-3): EAGVVQSPRYKIIEKKQPVAFWCNPISGHNTLYWYLQNLGQGPELLIRYENEEAVDDSQLPKDRFSAERLKGVDSTLKIQPAELGDSAVYLCASSLGGLGGDTQYFGPGTRLTVL.

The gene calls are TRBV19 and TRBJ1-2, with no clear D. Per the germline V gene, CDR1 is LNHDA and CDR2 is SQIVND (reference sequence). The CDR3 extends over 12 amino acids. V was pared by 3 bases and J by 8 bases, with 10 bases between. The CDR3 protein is CASSIREEGYTF. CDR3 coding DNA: TGTGCCAGTAGTATCCGCGAGGAGGGCTACACCTTC.

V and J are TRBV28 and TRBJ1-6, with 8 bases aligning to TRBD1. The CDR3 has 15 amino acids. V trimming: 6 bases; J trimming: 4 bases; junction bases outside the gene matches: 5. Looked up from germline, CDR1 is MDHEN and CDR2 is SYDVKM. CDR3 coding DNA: TGTGCCAGCAGGCACAGGGGGAATTATAATTCACCCCTCCACTTT. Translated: CASRHRGNYNSPLHF.

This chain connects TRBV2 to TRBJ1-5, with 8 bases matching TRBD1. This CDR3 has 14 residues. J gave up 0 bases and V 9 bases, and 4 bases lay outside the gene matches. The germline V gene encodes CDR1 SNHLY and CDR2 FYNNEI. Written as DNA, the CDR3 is TGTGCCAGTGCGACAGGGGTTAGCAATCAGCCCCAGCATTTT. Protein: CASATGVSNQPQHF. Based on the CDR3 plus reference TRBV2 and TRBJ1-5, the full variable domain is EPEVTQTPSHQVTQMGQEVILRCVPISNHLYFYWYRQILGQKVEFLVSFYNNEISEKSEIFDDQFSVERPDGSNFTLKIRSTKLEDSAMYFCASATGVSNQPQHFGDGTRLSIL.

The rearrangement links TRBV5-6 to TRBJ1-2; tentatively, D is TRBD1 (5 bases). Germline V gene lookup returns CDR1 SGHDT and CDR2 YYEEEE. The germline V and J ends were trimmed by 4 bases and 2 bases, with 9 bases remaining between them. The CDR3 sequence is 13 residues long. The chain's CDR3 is CASSPQGNYGYTF. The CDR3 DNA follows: TGTGCCAGCAGCCCCCAGGGCAACTATGGCTACACCTTC. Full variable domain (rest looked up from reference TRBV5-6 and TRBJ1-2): DAGVTQSPTHLIKTRGQQVTLRCSPKSGHDTVSWYQQALGQGPQFIFQYYEEEERQRGNFPDRFSGHQFPNYSSELNVNALLLGDSALYLCASSPQGNYGYTFGSGTRLTVV.

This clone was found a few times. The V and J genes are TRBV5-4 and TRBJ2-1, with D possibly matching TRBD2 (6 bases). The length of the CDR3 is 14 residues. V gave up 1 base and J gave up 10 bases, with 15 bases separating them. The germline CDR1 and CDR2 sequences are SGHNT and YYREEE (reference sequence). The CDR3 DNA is TGTGCCAGCAGCTTGTTAGGCGGGGAGGAAGAGCAGTTCTTC. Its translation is CASSLLGGEEEQFF.

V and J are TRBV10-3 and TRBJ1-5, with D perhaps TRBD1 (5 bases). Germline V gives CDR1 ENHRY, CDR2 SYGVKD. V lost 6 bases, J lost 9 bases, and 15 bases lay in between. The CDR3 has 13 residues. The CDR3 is CAIRGDFEGPQHF. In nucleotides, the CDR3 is TGTGCCATCAGGGGGGACTTCGAGGGGCCCCAGCATTTT.

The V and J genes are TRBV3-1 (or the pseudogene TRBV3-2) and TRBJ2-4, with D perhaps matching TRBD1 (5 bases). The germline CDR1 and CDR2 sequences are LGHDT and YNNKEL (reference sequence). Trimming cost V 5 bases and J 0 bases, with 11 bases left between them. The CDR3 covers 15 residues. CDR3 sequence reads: CASSVDSVAKNIQYF. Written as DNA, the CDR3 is TGTGCCAGCAGCGTCGACAGCGTAGCCAAAAACATTCAGTACTTC.

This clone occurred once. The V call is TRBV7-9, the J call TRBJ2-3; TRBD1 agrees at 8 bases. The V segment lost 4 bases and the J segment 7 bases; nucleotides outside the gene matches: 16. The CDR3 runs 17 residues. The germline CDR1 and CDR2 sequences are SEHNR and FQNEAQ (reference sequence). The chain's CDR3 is CASSSIHGQGGSNTQYF. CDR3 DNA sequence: TGTGCCAGCAGCTCAATCCACGGACAGGGAGGCTCGAATACGCAGTATTTT.

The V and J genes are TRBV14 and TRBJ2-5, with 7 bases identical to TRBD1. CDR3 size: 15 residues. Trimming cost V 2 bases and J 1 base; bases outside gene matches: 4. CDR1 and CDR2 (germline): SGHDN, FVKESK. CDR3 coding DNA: TGTGCCAGCAGCCAAACCGGGACAGTCCAAGAGACCCAGTACTTC. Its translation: CASSQTGTVQETQYF. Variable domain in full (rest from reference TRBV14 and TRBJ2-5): EAGVTQFPSHSVIEKGQTVTLRCDPISGHDNLYWYRRVMGKEIKFLLHFVKESKQDESGMPNNRFLAERTGGTYSTLKVQPAELEDSGVYFCASSQTGTVQETQYFGPGTRLLVL.

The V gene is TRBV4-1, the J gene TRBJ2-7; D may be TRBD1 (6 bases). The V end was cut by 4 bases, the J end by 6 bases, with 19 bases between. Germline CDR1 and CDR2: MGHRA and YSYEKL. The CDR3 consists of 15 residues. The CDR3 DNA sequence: TGCGCCAGCAGCCTGGGGGCAACTGGGGCTCGCGAGCAGTACTTC. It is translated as CASSLGATGAREQYF.

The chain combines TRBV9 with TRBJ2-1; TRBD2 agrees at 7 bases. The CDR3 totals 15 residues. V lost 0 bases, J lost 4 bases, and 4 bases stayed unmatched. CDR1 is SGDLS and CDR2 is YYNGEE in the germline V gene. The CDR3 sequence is CASSVVGGDYNEQFF. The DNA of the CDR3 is TGTGCCAGCAGCGTAGTGGGGGGGGATTACAATGAGCAGTTCTTC.

The CDR3 DNA is TGCGCCAGCAGCCAGACTAGCTCCTATAATTCACCCCTCCACTTT. Protein: CASSQTSSYNSPLHF. The V and J genes are TRBV4-1 and TRBJ1-6; D gene unclear. The CDR3 has 15 residues. V shed 3 bases and J shed 0 bases, with 6 bases lying between them. Germline-derived CDR1 and CDR2 are MGHRA and YSYEKL.

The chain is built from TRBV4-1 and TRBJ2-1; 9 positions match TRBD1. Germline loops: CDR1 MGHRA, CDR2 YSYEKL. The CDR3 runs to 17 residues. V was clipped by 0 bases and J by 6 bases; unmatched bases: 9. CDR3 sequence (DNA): TGCGCCAGCAGCCAAGATTCCCCCGGGACAGGGCCCAATGAGCAGTTCTTC. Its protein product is CASSQDSPGTGPNEQFF.

CDR3 amino acids: CAISDGGAPKNIQYF. The CDR3 bases are TGTGCCATCAGTGACGGGGGGGCTCCCAAAAACATTCAGTACTTC. The genes are TRBV10-3 and TRBJ2-4, with 8 bases fitting TRBD2. J lost 2 bases, V lost 3 bases, and 3 bases had no gene match. CDR3 length: 15 residues. CDR1 ENHRY and CDR2 SYGVKD come from the germline V gene.

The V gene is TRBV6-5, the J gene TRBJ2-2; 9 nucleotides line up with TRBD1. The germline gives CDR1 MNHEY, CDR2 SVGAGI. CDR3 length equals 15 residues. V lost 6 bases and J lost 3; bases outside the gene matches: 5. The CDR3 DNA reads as TGTGCCAGCAGCCGGACAGGGGTCCACACCGGGGAGCTGTTTTTT. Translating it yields CASSRTGVHTGELFF.

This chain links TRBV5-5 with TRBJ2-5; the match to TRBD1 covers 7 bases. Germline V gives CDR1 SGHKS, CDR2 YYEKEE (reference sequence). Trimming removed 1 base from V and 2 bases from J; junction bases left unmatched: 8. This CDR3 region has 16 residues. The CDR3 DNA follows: TGTGCCAGCAGCTTGCGGGCCGGGACAGCACAAGAGACCCAGTACTTC. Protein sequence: CASSLRAGTAQETQYF.

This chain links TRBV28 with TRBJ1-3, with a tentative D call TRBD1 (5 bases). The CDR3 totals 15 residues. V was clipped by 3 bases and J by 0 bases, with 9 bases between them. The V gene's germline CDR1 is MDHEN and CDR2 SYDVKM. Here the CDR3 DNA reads TGTGCCAGCAGTTTCGGAGGGGACTCTGGAAACACCATATATTTT. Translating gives CASSFGGDSGNTIYF.

The CDR3 sequence: CASSYDSNSPLHF. DNA for the CDR3: TGTGCCAGCAGTTACGACAGTAATTCACCCCTCCACTTT. J is TRBJ1-6 and V is TRBV6-5; possible D gene TRBD1, 5 bases. V was pared by 2 bases and J by 6 bases, with 5 bases between. Germline CDR1 reads MNHEY; CDR2 reads SVGAGI. The CDR3 has 13 residues.

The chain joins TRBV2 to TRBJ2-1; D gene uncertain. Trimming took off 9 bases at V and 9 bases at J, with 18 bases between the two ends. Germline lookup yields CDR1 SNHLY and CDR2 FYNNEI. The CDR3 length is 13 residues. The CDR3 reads CARGRPLSGEQFF. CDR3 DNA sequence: TGTGCCAGGGGTAGGCCCCTATCGGGTGAGCAGTTCTTC.

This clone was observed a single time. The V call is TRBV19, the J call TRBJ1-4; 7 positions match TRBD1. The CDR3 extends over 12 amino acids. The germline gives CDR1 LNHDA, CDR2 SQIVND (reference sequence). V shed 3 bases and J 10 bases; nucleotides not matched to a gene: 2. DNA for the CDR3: TGTGCCAGTAGTATTAAGGGGGCAAAACTGTTTTTT. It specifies CASSIKGAKLFF. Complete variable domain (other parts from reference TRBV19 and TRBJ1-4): DGGITQSPKYLFRKEGQNVTLSCEQNLNHDAMYWYRQDPGQGLRLIYYSQIVNDFQKGDIAEGYSVSREKKESFPLTVTSAQKNPTAFYLCASSIKGAKLFFGSGTQLSVL.